This TCR beta chain was captured in a study of a mutant IDH1 vaccine in newly diagnosed glioma. With respect to this clone: Antigen specificity is unknown.

Repertoires were generated with immunoSEQ multiplex PCR, while TCRdb's copy carries only in-frame clones and drops some. The sample shows 45,000 to 65,000 clones, more than 85% of them seen only once. As to time point: week 11, during vaccination. Doses comprised 300 ug of mutant IDH1 20-mer peptide each, plus topical imiquimod. The TCR comes from a man in his fifties or sixties with glioma. This sample comprised PBMCs, obtained from a glioma patient whose treatment included an IDH1 peptide vaccine.

CDR3 bases: TGTGCCTGGAGTGTATCGGGGGCAGGTCGCAATGAGCAGTTCTTC. Translation gives CAWSVSGAGRNEQFF. The rearrangement joins TRBV30 to TRBJ2-1; possibly TRBD1 or TRBD2 for D (6 bases each). This CDR3 comprises 15 residues. Trimming removed 0 bases from V and 6 bases from J, with 15 bases in between. In germline, CDR1 is GTSNPN, CDR2 SVGIG (reference sequence).